Listed here is a single T cell receptor (beta chain). The sample holds many counts of this clonotype. Its target antigen remains unknown. No much larger clone exists at a distance of one base, and base qualities are not known. The sample's time point label, in plain terms: sample taken at primary tumor resection. Without any cell sorting, TCR sequencing was performed on whole RNA extracted either from tumor and nontumor lung tissue or from cryopreserved PBMC samples. Samples were obtained from fewer than 80 patients with early-stage, untreated non-small cell lung cancer from the lung TRACERx cohort. Only patients with enough RNA available from two or more tumor regions were chosen for TCR sequencing. The data derive from a study of spatial heterogeneity in lung cancer (dated by TCRdb to about 2019). In the study overall: More beta-chain than alpha-chain transcripts were consistently detected, likely reflecting higher beta-chain transcript abundance. In the raw uncorrected reads, each unique combination of TCR and UMI appeared more than ten times on average. At surgery, about 210 tumor regions, 61 to 65 matched nontumor lung samples and 56 PBMC samples were TCR-sequenced for both alpha and beta chains. The study quantitatively compared TCR alpha and beta repertoires across multiple tumor regions, matched nontumor lung and blood in non-small cell lung cancer. Nonsynonymous mutation counts, determined by whole-exome sequencing of tumor tissue, were related to features of the TCR repertoire.

Overall study outcomes, separate from this receptor: Ubiquitous expanded tumor TCRs showed up in blood more often at tumor resection than at routine follow-up. Confirming at a functional level the hypothesis that regional TCRs recognize regional mutations was considered to require additional single-cell paired TCR alpha and beta sequencing.

The library was made by 5' RACE. The instrument given in TCRdb is NextSeq 500. In the TCR library protocol, a unique molecular identifier was attached to each TCR cDNA molecule so that PCR and sequencing errors could be corrected. The published analysis was carried out like this. TCR identification, UMI-based error correction and CDR3 extraction were all carried out with Decombinator tools. Expanded TCRs were defined as those above a frequency of 2 per 1,000, corresponding to the top 1% of the tumor frequency distribution. Renyi diversity was computed with the R vegan package after each repertoire had been subsampled 100 times to 5,000 TCRs. CDR3 similarity networks were built from amino acid triplet string-kernel similarity, with CDR3s being connected when pairwise similarity was above 0.82. The raw public data were reprocessed by TCRdb itself: fastp quality trimming at Q25, MiXCR clonotype calling, in-frame beta chains only. Rows are unified per CDR3 protein, each entry keeping the most common DNA and genes. TCRdb assigned the V and J calls; the authors' analysis was not used. This sample is represented by 89,000 or so distinct CDR3 sequences; 15% to 25% of them were singletons. Of the sample, about 6.8% falls within the top ten clones.

V is clipped by 3 bases and J by 4 bases, and the sequence between their germline boundaries is 25 bases long. Spanning cysteine to phenylalanine, the CDR3 consists of 18 amino acids. Left in the record is the CDR3 DNA by itself, 54 bases read in frame from the first base. CDR1 SGHNT and CDR2 YYREEE were looked up in the germline V gene (reference sequence). Rearrangement joined TRBV5-4 to TRBJ1-2; the best D guess is TRBD1, with 6 bases matching. The receptor was derived from a male donor with early-stage non-small cell lung cancer. Sample: PBMCs, taken at surgery. The DNA sequence is TGTGCCAGCAGCTCTGCCTTATACAGGGAGTTGGAAGCCTATGGCTACACCTTC. This codes for CASSSALYRELEAYGYTF.